A single T cell receptor (beta chain) is shown here with its context. The antigen is unknown. This specimen belongs to a study of cytomegalovirus exposure and HLA in healthy donors. General study results and limits: Associated with cytomegalovirus, according to the listing, were 164 TCR beta chains.

Data came from immunoSEQ multiplex PCR; TCRdb stores just in-frame clones and leaves some out. Among about 240,000 clones, about 90% were seen once, and the ten largest hold roughly 1.2%. The CDR3 has 15 amino acids. CDR1 and CDR2 (germline): SGHRS, YFSETQ. V dropped 2 bases and J dropped 2; count of bases not matched to a gene: 6. The gene calls are TRBV5-1 and TRBJ1-1; 7 positions agree with TRBD1. The sample was PBMCs. This sequence was found in a woman in her 30s in good health and CMV-seropositive. CDR3 coding DNA: TGCGCCAGCAGCTTACGACAGGGATTCAACACTGAAGCTTTCTTT. Translation gives CASSLRQGFNTEAFF.